What follows describes a single T cell receptor beta chain. What it binds is unknown. This specimen belongs to a study of identical twins. V lost 1 base and J 5 bases, leaving 12 bases between the germline ends. The CDR3 is 14 amino acids. Germline-derived CDR1 and CDR2 are MDHEN and SYDVKM. In TCRdb, the 5' RACE reads were re-called with MiXCR into one record per CDR3 protein. The table includes about 240,000 distinct CDR3 sequences, under 12% detected once. Points from the study as a whole: Findings came from cross-sectional statistics, without long-term follow-up of donors. Low generation-probability sequences were in excess among twin-shared out-of-frame alpha sequences.

Specimen: memory T cells sorted from blood. This sequence was found in a man in his fifties or sixties in good health. This chain joins TRBV28 and TRBJ2-7; D not resolved. CDR3 in amino acids: CASSLLGDRDEQYF. CDR3 coding DNA: TGTGCCAGCAGTTTATTGGGTGACCGGGACGAGCAGTACTTC. Full variable domain (missing parts from reference TRBV28 and TRBJ2-7): DVKVTQSSRYLVKRTGEKVFLECVQDMDHENMFWYRQDPGLGLRLIYFSYDVKMKEKGDIPEGYSVSREKKERFSLILESASTNQTSMYLCASSLLGDRDEQYFGPGTRLTVT.